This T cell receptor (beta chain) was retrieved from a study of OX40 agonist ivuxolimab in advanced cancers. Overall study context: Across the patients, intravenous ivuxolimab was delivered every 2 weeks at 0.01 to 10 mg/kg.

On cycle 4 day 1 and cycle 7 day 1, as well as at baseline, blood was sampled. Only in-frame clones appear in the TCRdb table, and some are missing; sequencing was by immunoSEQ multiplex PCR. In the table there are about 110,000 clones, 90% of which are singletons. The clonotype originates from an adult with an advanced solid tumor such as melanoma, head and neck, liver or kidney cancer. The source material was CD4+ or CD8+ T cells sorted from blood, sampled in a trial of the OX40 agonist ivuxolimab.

Here the CDR3 reads CASSLAQGSSNEQYF. For the CDR3, the DNA is TGTGCCAGCAGCTTAGCGCAAGGGAGTAGTAACGAGCAGTACTTC. V and J are TRBV7-8 and TRBJ2-7; possibly TRBD2 for D (5 bases). Germline-derived CDR1 and CDR2 are SGHVS and FQNEAQ. CDR3 length: 15 amino acids. V was cut by 0 bases and J by 5 bases, with 14 bases left in between.